One sample yielded the 14 T cell receptor beta chains listed below, sequenced in a study of Ad26.COV2.S vaccination and SARS-CoV-2 variants. Some clones are missing from TCRdb's copy, which holds only in-frame ones; the method was immunoSEQ multiplex PCR. The sample lists about 350,000 clones, 70% to 90% occurring once. Treatment given: some 20 received Ad26.COV2.S at low or high dose, single or two shots; 5 received placebo; per-sample allocation not given. Following the first vaccine or placebo injection, samples were taken on day 63. Sequenced material: peripheral blood, taken in a trial of Ad26.COV2.S vaccine versus placebo. The receptors shown here come from a person aged 18-65 years who received the Ad26.COV2.S COVID-19 vaccine or a placebo.

The rearrangement links TRBV19 to TRBJ1-1; D is unclear. This CDR3 is built from 15 residues. Looked up from germline, CDR1 is LNHDA and CDR2 is SQIVND (reference sequence). Trimming cost V 4 bases and J 6 bases, with 18 bases left between them. The CDR3 loop is CASSKARGGVPEAFF. The CDR3 region has the DNA TGTGCCAGTAGTAAGGCTAGAGGCGGGGTGCCTGAAGCTTTCTTT.

The chain uses TRBV24-1 and TRBJ1-2; 12 nucleotides match TRBD1. The J segment lost 7 bases and the V segment lost 3 bases, leaving 8 bases of the junction unmatched. CDR3 length: 16 amino acids. Germline V gene sequence: CDR1 KGHDR, CDR2 SFDVKD. CDR3 in DNA: TGTGCCACCAGTGATCAAACCGGGACAGGGGGCTCTGGCTACACCTTC. Residues: CATSDQTGTGGSGYTF.

The chain couples TRBV24-1 to TRBJ1-4; D not certain. V shed 9 bases and J shed 8 bases, with 6 bases lying between them. CDR1 and CDR2 from the germline V gene are KGHDR and SFDVKD. CDR3 size: 10 residues. CDR3 sequence reads: CATRGEKLFF. In DNA form, the CDR3 reads TGTGCCACCCGTGGCGAAAAACTGTTTTTT.

A note on this clone: Other DNA sequences of this sample code for an identical CDR3. The CDR3 sequence: CASSQEQGGTGELFF. The DNA for the CDR3 is TGCGCCAGCAGCCAAGAACAGGGCGGCACCGGGGAGCTGTTTTTT. This chain links TRBV4-3 with TRBJ2-2; D might be TRBD1 (6 bases). Germline CDR1 LGHNA, CDR2 YSLEER. V lost 0 bases and J lost 4, with 9 bases in between. This CDR3 contains 15 residues.

The V call is TRBV9, the J call TRBJ2-2; possibly TRBD2 for D (7 bases). With 4 bases removed from V and 3 bases from J, the gap between germline ends came to 16 bases. This CDR3 comprises 16 residues. Germline values: CDR1 SGDLS, CDR2 YYNGEE. In DNA, the CDR3 is TGTGCCAGCAGCAAAGGGTGGCGGGGGCACACCGGGGAGCTGTTTTTT. Amino acids: CASSKGWRGHTGELFF.

CDR3 nucleotides: TGCGCCAGCAGCCAAGATTGGGCAGAGCCGAACACTGAAGCTTTCTTT. This encodes CASSQDWAEPNTEAFF. The rearrangement links TRBV4-3 to TRBJ1-1; D is unresolved. Germline assignment: CDR1 LGHNA and CDR2 YSLEER. This CDR3 comprises 16 residues. V was pared by 0 bases and J by 1 base, with 12 bases between.

This sequence joins TRBV18 and TRBJ1-1; D perhaps matches TRBD1 (5 bases). The V end lost 0 bases, the J end lost 3 bases, and 14 bases lay between the germline ends. The CDR3 covers 16 residues. CDR1 is KGHSH, CDR2 LQKENI, per germline. The CDR3 sequence is CASSPPSLPGDTEAFF. The CDR3, as DNA: TGTGCCAGCTCACCACCTTCTCTACCGGGGGACACTGAAGCTTTCTTT.

The genes are TRBV27 and TRBJ2-7; 7 nucleotides align to TRBD1. Germline V CDR1 and CDR2: MNHEY, SMNVEV (reference sequence). The CDR3 has 13 residues. V dropped 0 bases and J dropped 4; count of bases not matched to a gene: 0. The CDR3 loop reads CASSLSTGYEQYF. Here the CDR3 DNA reads TGTGCCAGCAGTTTATCGACAGGGTACGAGCAGTACTTC.

This clone was detected only once. The V and J genes are TRBV29-1 and TRBJ1-3, with unresolved D. Trimming removed 2 bases from V and 4 bases from J, with 9 bases in between. The germline V gene has CDR1 SQVTM and CDR2 ANQGSEA. The CDR3 has 13 residues. Here the CDR3 DNA reads TGCAGCGTTGAAAGAGTTGCCGGAAACACCATATATTTT. This translates into CSVERVAGNTIYF.

This chain uses TRBV10-3 with TRBJ2-3, with D perhaps TRBD1 (6 bases). Germline V lookup: CDR1 ENHRY, CDR2 SYGVKD. Trimming pared 3 bases from V and 0 bases from J, leaving 10 bases between. This CDR3 comprises 15 residues. The CDR3 loop reads CAISDGTPSTDTQYF. CDR3 bases: TGTGCCATCAGTGATGGGACACCTAGCACAGATACGCAGTATTTT.

This chain connects TRBV5-1 to TRBJ2-7; 11 bases align to TRBD1. Germline V gene lookup returns CDR1 SGHRS and CDR2 YFSETQ. Germline trimming cut 4 bases from V and 0 bases from J; bases unmatched to any gene: 3. The length of the CDR3 is 15 residues. In nucleotides, the CDR3 is TGCGCCAGCAGCGCGGGACAGGGGGTCTCCTACGAGCAGTACTTC. Translation: CASSAGQGVSYEQYF.

The gene calls are TRBV28 and TRBJ1-2; a weak D match, TRBD1 (5 bases). CDR3 length: 15 amino acids. Germline V CDR1 and CDR2: MDHEN, SYDVKM. V shed 3 bases and J shed 3 bases, with 14 bases lying between them. DNA for the CDR3: TGTGCCAGCAGTTTGACCGTGGTCAGGGACTATGGCTACACCTTC. Residues: CASSLTVVRDYGYTF.

The chain links TRBV9 to TRBJ1-2; maybe TRBD1 (6 bases). Trimming took 3 bases from V and 4 from J, leaving 19 bases between them. CDR3 length: 16 amino acids. CDR1 is SGDLS and CDR2 is YYNGEE in the germline V gene. The DNA for the CDR3 is TGTGCCAGCAGCGCCTCCAGTAGGGGGGACACCTATGGCTACACCTTC. Its protein product is CASSASSRGDTYGYTF.

The chain joins TRBV7-7 to TRBJ2-5; D possibly corresponds to TRBD1 (6 bases). Germline assignment: CDR1 SSHAT and CDR2 FNYEAQ (reference sequence). The CDR3 consists of 15 residues. The CDR3 here is CASSSGEQFQETQYF. CDR3 in DNA: TGTGCTAGCTCTTCAGGGGAGCAATTCCAAGAGACCCAGTACTTC.